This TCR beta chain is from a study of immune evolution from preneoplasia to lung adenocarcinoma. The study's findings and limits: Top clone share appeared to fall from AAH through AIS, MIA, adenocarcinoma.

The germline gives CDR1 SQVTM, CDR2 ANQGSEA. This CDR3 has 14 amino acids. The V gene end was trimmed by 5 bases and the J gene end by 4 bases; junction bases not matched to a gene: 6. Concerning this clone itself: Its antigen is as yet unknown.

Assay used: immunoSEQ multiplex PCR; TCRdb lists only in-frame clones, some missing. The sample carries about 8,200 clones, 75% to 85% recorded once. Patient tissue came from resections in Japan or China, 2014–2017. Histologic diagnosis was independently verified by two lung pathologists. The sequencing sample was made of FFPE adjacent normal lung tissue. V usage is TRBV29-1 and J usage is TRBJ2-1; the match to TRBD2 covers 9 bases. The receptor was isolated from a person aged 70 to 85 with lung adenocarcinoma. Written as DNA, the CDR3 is TGCAGCGTTCCAGCGGGGGGTCCTTACAATGAGCAGTTCTTC. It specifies CSVPAGGPYNEQFF.